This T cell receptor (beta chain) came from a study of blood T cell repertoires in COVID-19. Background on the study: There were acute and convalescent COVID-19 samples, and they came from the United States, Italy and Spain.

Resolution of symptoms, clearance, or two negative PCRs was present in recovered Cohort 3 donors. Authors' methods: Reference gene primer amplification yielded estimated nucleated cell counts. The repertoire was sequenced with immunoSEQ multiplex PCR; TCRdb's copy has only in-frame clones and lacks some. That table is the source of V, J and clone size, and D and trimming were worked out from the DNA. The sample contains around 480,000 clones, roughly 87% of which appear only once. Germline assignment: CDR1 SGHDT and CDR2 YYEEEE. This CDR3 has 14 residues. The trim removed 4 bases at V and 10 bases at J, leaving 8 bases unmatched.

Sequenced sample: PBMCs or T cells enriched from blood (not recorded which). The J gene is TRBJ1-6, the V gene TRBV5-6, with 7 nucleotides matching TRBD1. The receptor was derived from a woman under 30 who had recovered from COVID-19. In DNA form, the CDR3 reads TGTGCCAGCAGCCTATGGACAGGACCGTCACCCCTCCACTTT. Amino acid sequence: CASSLWTGPSPLHF.